Given below is one T cell receptor beta chain in context. The antigen is not known. This specimen belongs to a study of radiation and T cells in renal cell carcinoma. Broader study findings: Baseline intratumoral clonotype presence is unknown without pretreatment biopsies. Top tumor clonotypes rose in blood 2 weeks post-radiation, then contracted.

Sequencing used immunoSEQ multiplex PCR; TCRdb keeps in-frame clones, though not all of them. The table records tens of thousands of clones, roughly 84% of them present only once. This sample's time point: baseline pretreatment blood. Treatment: 15 Gy SBRT to primary tumor, nephrectomy 4 weeks later. After SBRT, blood was collected at 2 and 4 weeks, plus baseline. The tumor was a clear cell renal cell carcinoma. The V end lost 0 bases, the J end lost 0 bases, and 12 bases lay between the germline ends. Germline V gene data show CDR1 as SGHVS and CDR2 as FQNEAQ. The CDR3 extends over 16 amino acids. Here the sequenced sample was blood, taken from a patient whose treatment included radiotherapy and nephrectomy. This sequence joins TRBV7-8 and TRBJ2-7; D might be TRBD1 (5 bases). The receptor was derived from a woman aged 70-85 years with renal cell carcinoma. The CDR3 nucleotides are TGTGCCAGCAGCTTAGCCCACAGGCAGAGCTCCTACGAGCAGTACTTC. This gives the protein CASSLAHRQSSYEQYF.